This T cell receptor (beta chain) was identified during a study of blood T cells in healthy people across ages. The authors ran a second PCR of about 6 to 11 cycles using a sample-barcoded 5' primer and a J-beta primer mix. TCRdb used MiXCR to reprocess the 5' RACE reads, holding one entry per CDR3 protein. The sample carries 1 million or so distinct CDR3 sequences, more than 35% recorded once. Trimming shortened V by 1 base and J by 3 bases, and 13 bases separated the two germline ends. Germline CDR1 reads SGHTA; CDR2 reads FQGNSA. The CDR3 sequence is 15 residues long. The study's findings and limits: More naive CD4+ cells and higher diversity marked long-lived donors relative to aged donors. The unknown donor CMV status may have confounded expanded clonotype changes.

Total RNA, at least 5 micrograms per sample, was extracted from PBMCs. Concerning this clonotype itself: What it binds is not known.

Sample: blood. The source of this sequence is a woman aged 55-70 years in good health. The rearrangement joins TRBV7-2 to TRBJ2-7; tentative D call: TRBD2 (5 bases). CDR3 nucleotides: TGTGCCAGCAGCTTAGGGCCTAGCCCCGGCTACGAGCAGTACTTC. Translation gives CASSLGPSPGYEQYF.